This TCR beta chain was sequenced for a study of early T cells in non-severe SARS-CoV-2 infection. In TCRdb, the 5' RACE reads were re-called with MiXCR into one record per CDR3 protein. The table has some 60,000 distinct CDR3 sequences, under 10% seen once. Trimming shortened V by 6 bases and J by 2 bases, and 8 bases separated the two germline ends. CDR1 and CDR2 (germline): MNHNY, SVGAGI (reference sequence). The CDR3 has 12 amino acids. Sequencing was carried out using whole blood. This chain links TRBV6-6 with TRBJ2-7; D not resolved. The sequence was collected from an adult who was a healthcare worker with PCR-confirmed SARS-CoV-2 infection or an uninfected control (not recorded which). The CDR3, as DNA: TGTGCCAGCAGGGTCACTACCTACGAGCAGTACTTC. It specifies CASRVTTYEQYF.